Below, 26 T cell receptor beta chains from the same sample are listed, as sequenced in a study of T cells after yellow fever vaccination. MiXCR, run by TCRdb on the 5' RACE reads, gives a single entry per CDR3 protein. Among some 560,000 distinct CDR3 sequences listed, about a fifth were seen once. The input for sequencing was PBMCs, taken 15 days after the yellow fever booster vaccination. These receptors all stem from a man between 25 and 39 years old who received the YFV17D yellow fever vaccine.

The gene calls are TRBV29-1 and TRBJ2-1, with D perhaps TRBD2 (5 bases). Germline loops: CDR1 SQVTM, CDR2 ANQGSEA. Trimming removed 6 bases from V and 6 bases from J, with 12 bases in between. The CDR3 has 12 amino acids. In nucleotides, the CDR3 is TGCAGCGTGGAGGACCGACGCAATGAGCAGTTCTTC. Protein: CSVEDRRNEQFF.

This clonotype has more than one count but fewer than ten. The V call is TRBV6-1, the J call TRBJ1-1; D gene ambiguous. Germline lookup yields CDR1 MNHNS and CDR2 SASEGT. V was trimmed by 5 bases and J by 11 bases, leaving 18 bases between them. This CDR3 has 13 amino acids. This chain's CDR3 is CASSLPGIPLAFF. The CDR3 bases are TGTGCCAGCAGTCTCCCGGGTATCCCTTTGGCTTTCTTT.

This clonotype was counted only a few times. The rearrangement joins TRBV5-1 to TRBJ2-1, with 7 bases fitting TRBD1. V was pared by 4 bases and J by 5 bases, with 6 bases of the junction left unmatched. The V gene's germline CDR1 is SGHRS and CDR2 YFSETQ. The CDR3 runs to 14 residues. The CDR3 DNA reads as TGCGCCAGCAGCGTTACAGGGGTCAACAATGAGCAGTTCTTC. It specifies CASSVTGVNNEQFF.

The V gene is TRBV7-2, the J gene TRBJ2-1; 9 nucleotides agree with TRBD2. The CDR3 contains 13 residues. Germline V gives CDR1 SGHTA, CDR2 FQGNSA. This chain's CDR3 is CASGSSEYNEQFF. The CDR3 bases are TGTGCTAGCGGGAGTTCGGAATACAATGAGCAGTTCTTC.

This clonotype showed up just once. CDR3 in amino acids: CASSQAAWSSYNEQFF. The CDR3 DNA is TGTGCCAGCAGCCAAGCAGCGTGGAGCTCCTACAATGAGCAGTTCTTC. The V and J genes are TRBV14 and TRBJ2-1; D gene ambiguous. Per germline, CDR1 SGHDN and CDR2 FVKESK. The CDR3 loop spans 16 amino acids. The ends were cut back, 1 base at V and 0 bases at J, with 10 bases in the middle.

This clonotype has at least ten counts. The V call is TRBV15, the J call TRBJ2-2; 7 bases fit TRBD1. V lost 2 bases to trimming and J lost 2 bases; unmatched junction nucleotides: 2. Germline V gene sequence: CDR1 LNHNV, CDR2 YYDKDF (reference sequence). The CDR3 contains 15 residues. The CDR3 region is CATSRQGVNTGELFF. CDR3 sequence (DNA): TGTGCCACCAGCAGACAGGGGGTTAACACCGGGGAGCTGTTTTTT.

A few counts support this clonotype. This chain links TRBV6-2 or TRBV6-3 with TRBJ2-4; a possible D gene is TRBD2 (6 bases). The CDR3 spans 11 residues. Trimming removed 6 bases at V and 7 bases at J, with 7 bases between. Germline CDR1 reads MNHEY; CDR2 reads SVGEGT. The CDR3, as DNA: TGTGCCAGCAGGGGGACTAACATTCAGTACTTC. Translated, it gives CASRGTNIQYF.

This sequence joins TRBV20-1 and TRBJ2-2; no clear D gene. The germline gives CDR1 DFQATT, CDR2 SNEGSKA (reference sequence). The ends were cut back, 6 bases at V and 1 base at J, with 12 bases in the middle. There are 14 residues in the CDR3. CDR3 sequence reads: CSALPNRNTGELFF. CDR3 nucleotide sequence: TGCAGTGCCCTGCCGAACAGGAACACCGGGGAGCTGTTTTTT.

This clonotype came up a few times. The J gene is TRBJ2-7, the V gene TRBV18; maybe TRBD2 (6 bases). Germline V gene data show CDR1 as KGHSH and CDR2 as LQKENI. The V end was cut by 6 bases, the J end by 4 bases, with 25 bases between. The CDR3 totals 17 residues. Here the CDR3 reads CASSPETTSQLPYEQYF. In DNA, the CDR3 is TGTGCCAGCTCCCCTGAGACAACTAGCCAGCTCCCTTACGAGCAGTACTTC.

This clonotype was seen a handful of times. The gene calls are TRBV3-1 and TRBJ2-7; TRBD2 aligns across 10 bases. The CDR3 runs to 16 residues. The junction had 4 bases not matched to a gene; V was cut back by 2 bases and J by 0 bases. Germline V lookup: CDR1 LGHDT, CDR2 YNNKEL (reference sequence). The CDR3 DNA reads TGTGCCAGCAGCCAACTTAGCGGGAGGAGCTCCTACGAGCAGTACTTC. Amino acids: CASSQLSGRSSYEQYF.

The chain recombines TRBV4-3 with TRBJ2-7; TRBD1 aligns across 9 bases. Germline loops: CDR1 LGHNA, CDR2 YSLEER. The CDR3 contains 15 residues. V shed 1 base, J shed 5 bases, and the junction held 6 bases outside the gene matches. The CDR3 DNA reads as TGCGCCAGCAGCCAAGTCGGGGACAGGGCTCACGAGCAGTACTTC. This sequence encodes CASSQVGDRAHEQYF.

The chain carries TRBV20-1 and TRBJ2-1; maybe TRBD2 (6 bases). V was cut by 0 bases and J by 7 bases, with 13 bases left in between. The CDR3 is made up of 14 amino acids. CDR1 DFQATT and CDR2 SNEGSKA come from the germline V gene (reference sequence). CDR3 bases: TGCAGTGCTAGAGAGCGGGGCCTCTGGAATGAGCAGTTCTTC. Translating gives CSARERGLWNEQFF.

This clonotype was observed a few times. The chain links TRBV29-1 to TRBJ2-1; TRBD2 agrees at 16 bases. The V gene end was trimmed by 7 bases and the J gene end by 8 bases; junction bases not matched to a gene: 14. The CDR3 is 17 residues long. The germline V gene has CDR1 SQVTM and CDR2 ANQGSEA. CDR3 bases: TGCAGCGGCCGGGGGACTAGCGGGAGGGCCGGGTTCGATGAGCAGTTCTTC. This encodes CSGRGTSGRAGFDEQFF.

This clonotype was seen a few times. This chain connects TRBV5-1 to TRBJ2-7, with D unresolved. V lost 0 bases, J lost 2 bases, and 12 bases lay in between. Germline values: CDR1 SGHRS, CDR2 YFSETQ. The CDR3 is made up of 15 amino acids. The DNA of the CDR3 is TGCGCCAGCAGCTTGGTGGCCTATGGGGCCTACGAGCAGTACTTC. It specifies CASSLVAYGAYEQYF.

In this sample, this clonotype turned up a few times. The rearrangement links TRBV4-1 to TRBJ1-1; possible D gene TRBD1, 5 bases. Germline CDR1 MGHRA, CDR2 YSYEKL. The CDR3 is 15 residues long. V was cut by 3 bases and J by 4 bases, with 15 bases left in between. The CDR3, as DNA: TGCGCCAGCAGCCATTCGGGGCAGGGAGGCACTGAAGCTTTCTTT. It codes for CASSHSGQGGTEAFF.

The CDR3 loop reads CASSNSGIQETQYF. DNA for the CDR3: TGTGCCAGCAGCAATTCAGGGATACAAGAGACCCAGTACTTC. This chain connects TRBV5-4 to TRBJ2-5; TRBD1 is a possible D gene (5 bases). The CDR3 is made up of 14 amino acids. Germline loops: CDR1 SGHNT, CDR2 YYREEE (reference sequence). Trimming shortened V by 4 bases and J by 2 bases, and 12 bases separated the two germline ends. Combining the CDR3 with reference TRBV5-4 and TRBJ2-5 gives the whole variable domain ETGVTQSPTHLIKTRGQQVTLRCSSQSGHNTVSWYQQALGQGPQFIFQYYREEENGRGNFPPRFSGLQFPNYSSELNVNALELDDSALYLCASSNSGIQETQYFGPGTRLLVL.

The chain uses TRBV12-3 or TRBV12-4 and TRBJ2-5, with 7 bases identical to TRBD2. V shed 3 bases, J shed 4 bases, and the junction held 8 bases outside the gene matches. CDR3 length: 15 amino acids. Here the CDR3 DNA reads TGTGCCAGCAGTTTTGTGGCGGGAGCGAGAGAGACCCAGTACTTC. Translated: CASSFVAGARETQYF.

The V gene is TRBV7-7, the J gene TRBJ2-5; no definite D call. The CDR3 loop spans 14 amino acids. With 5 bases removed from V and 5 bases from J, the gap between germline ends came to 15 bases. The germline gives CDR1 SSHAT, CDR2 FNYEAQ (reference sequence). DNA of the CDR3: TGTGCCAGCAGCCCCATTGGAACACCGGAGACCCAGTACTTC. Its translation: CASSPIGTPETQYF.

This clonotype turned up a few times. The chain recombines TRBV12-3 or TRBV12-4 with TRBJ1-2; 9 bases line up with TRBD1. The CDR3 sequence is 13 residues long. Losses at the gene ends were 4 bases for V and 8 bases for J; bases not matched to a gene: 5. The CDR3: CASSSGQGLGYTF. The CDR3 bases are TGTGCCAGCAGTTCGGGACAGGGCTTGGGCTACACCTTC.

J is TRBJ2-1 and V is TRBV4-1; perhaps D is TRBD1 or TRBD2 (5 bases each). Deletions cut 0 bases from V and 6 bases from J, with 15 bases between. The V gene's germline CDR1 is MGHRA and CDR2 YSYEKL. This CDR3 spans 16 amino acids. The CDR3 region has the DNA TGCGCCAGCAGCCAAGAGGGAAGGGGCGCGGGCAATGAGCAGTTCTTC. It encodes CASSQEGRGAGNEQFF.

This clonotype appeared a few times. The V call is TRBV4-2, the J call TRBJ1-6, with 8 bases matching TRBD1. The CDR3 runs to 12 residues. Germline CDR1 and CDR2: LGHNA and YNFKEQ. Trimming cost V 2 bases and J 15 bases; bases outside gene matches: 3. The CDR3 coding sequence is TGTGCCAGCAGCCAACAGGGGGCGAACCTCCACTTT. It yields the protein CASSQQGANLHF.

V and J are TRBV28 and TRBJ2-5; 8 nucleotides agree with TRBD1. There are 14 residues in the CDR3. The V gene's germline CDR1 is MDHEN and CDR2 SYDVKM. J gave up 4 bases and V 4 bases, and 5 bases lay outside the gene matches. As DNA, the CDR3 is TGTGCCAGCAGTTACGCAGGGGGCGTAGAGACCCAGTACTTC. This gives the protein CASSYAGGVETQYF.

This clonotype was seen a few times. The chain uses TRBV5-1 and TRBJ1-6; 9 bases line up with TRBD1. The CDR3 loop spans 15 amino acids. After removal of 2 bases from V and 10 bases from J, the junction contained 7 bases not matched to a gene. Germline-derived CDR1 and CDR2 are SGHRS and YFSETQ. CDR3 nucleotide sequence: TGCGCCAGCAGCTTACAGGGGGCGCCGGGGTCACCCCTCCACTTT. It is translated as CASSLQGAPGSPLHF.

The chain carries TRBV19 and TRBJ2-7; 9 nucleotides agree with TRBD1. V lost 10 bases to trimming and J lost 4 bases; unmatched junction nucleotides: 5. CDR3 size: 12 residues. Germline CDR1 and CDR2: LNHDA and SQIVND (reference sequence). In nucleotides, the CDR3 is TGTGCCATAGGGACAGGGCGGTACGAGCAGTACTTC. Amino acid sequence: CAIGTGRYEQYF.

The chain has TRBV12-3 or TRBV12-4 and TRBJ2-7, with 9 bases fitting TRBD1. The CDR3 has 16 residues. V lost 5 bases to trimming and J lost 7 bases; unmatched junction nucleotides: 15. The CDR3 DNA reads TGTGCCAGCAGTCGCTCATCCGGGACAGGGACGAGAGAGCAGTACTTC. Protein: CASSRSSGTGTREQYF.

CDR3 in amino acids: CASSSSPEGEQFF. CDR3 coding DNA: TGTGCCAGCAGCTCCTCCCCCGAGGGAGAGCAGTTCTTC. The chain couples TRBV9 to TRBJ2-1; a weak D match, TRBD2 (5 bases). Germline lookup yields CDR1 SGDLS and CDR2 YYNGEE. V shed 4 bases and J shed 10 bases, with 15 bases lying between them. The CDR3 is made up of 13 amino acids.